A single sample gave rise to the 8 T cell receptor beta chains below, sequenced in a study of T cell responses to AZD1222 COVID-19 vaccine. TCRdb's table, derived via immunoSEQ multiplex PCR, lists solely in-frame clones and lacks some. The table includes about 120,000 clones, 88% detected once. The source was peripheral blood, collected on day 0 of AZD1222 vaccination. All receptors come from an adult in good health.

The CDR3, as DNA: TGTGCTAGTGGTTTGGGCGTTCCGGGACATAGGGGGGAGCTGTTTTTT. Its translation: CASGLGVPGHRGELFF. This chain joins TRBV12-5 and TRBJ2-2, with D maybe TRBD1 (6 bases). The CDR3 is 16 amino acids. Trimming removed 1 base at V and 8 bases at J, with 17 bases between. From germline, CDR1 is LGHNT and CDR2 FRNRAP.

The chain is built from TRBV7-2 and TRBJ2-3, with a possible D match to TRBD2 (5 bases). The CDR3 is 12 amino acids. With 4 bases removed from V and 7 bases from J, the gap between germline ends came to 9 bases. Germline V lookup: CDR1 SGHTA, CDR2 FQGNSA. The CDR3 sequence is CASSSQDYTQYF. CDR3 bases: TGTGCCAGCAGCTCTCAGGACTATACGCAGTATTTT.

The rearrangement joins TRBV2 to TRBJ1-2; 7 bases align to TRBD1. V dropped 4 bases and J dropped 6; count of bases not matched to a gene: 5. CDR1 SNHLY and CDR2 FYNNEI come from the germline V gene. CDR3 length: 13 amino acids. CDR3 sequence: CASSATGEDGYTF. Here the CDR3 DNA reads TGTGCCAGCAGTGCCACAGGGGAAGATGGCTACACCTTC.

The chain employs TRBV6-6 and TRBJ1-2; D is perhaps TRBD1 (5 bases). This CDR3 spans 13 amino acids. Trimming left V 6 bases short and J 5 bases short, with 13 bases between. From germline, CDR1 is MNHNY and CDR2 SVGAGI (reference sequence). CDR3 loop: CASRSAGGYGYTF. CDR3 DNA sequence: TGTGCCAGCAGATCGGCCGGGGGGTATGGCTACACCTTC.

This clone has just one count. V is TRBV6-1 and J is TRBJ1-1; D possibly corresponds to TRBD1 (5 bases). The CDR3 totals 13 residues. CDR1 MNHNS and CDR2 SASEGT come from the germline V gene. Trimming shortened V by 3 bases and J by 11 bases, and 16 bases separated the two germline ends. DNA for the CDR3: TGTGCCAGCAGTGAGGGGGACGGGGGATTGGCTTTCTTT. This translates into CASSEGDGGLAFF.

The V and J genes are TRBV7-8 and TRBJ1-1; the match to TRBD1 covers 7 bases. The germline V gene has CDR1 SGHVS and CDR2 FQNEAQ. The CDR3 loop spans 14 amino acids. Trimming took 1 base from V and 11 from J; bases not matched to a gene: 10. The chain's CDR3 is CASSLVGGQSMAFF. For the CDR3, the DNA is TGTGCCAGCAGCTTAGTTGGGGGACAGAGCATGGCTTTCTTT.

This chain connects TRBV5-1 to TRBJ1-1, with TRBD1 identical over 10 bases. The CDR3 is 18 amino acids. Germline V gene sequence: CDR1 SGHRS, CDR2 YFSETQ. Trimming took 5 bases from V and 11 from J; bases not matched to a gene: 24. In DNA form, the CDR3 reads TGCGCCAGCAGGCACCCCTCTCAACCGGGACAGGGGAGCGACATTGCTTTCTTT. Translating gives CASRHPSQPGQGSDIAFF.

The V and J genes are TRBV6-2 or TRBV6-3 and TRBJ2-3, with 15 bases that match TRBD2. J gave up 1 base and V 6 bases, and 14 bases lay outside the gene matches. The CDR3 contains 20 residues. Germline CDR1 MNHEY, CDR2 SVGEGT. CDR3 coding DNA: TGTGCCAGCAGCAGGACTAGCGGGGGGGGACGGGTCTCAGGCACAGATACGCAGTATTTT. Amino acid sequence: CASSRTSGGGRVSGTDTQYF.